The next 18 T cell receptor beta chains were all read from a single sample in a study of cytomegalovirus exposure and HLA in healthy donors (dated by TCRdb to between 2016 and 2019). Library generation was performed with the immunoSEQ multiplex PCR assay. For the multiplex PCR, a mixture combining 60 forward primers for TCR Vbeta segments and 13 reverse primers for TCR Jbeta segments was used. Imported from immuneACCESS, the table was reduced by TCRdb to in-frame sequences with V and J called. These copies leave out some clones; in studies compared against another copy, an unresolved V gene accounts for under half, and the cause of the remainder is not known. This sample lists some 94,000 clones; around 77% were detected once. Around 3.2% of the sample rests with the top ten. Sequenced material: PBMCs. These TCRs come from a man aged 35-49 years in good health and CMV-seronegative.

The gene calls are TRBV2 and TRBJ1-5; TRBD1 is a possible D gene (6 bases). Trimming took off 0 bases at V and 11 bases at J, with 17 bases between the two ends. Germline V gene sequence: CDR1 SNHLY, CDR2 FYNNEI. There are 15 residues in the CDR3. The CDR3 sequence: CASSEAQGPLGTQHF. The CDR3 DNA sequence: TGTGCCAGCAGTGAAGCACAGGGACCCCTTGGCACCCAGCATTTT.

The rearrangement links TRBV30 to TRBJ2-3; 12 nucleotides align to TRBD2. After removal of 1 base from V and 4 bases from J, the junction contained 0 bases not matched to a gene. The CDR3 sequence is 14 residues long. Germline V gene sequence: CDR1 GTSNPN, CDR2 SVGIG (reference sequence). CDR3 loop: CAWSGLAGADTQYF. In DNA form, the CDR3 reads TGTGCCTGGAGTGGACTAGCGGGAGCAGATACGCAGTATTTT.

This clone was seen a single time. The chain employs TRBV6-1 and TRBJ1-3; 7 bases fit TRBD1. The V and J ends lost 1 base and 2 bases, in that order; junction bases with no gene match: 2. This CDR3 is 15 amino acids long. Per the germline V gene, CDR1 is MNHNS and CDR2 is SASEGT. Written as DNA, the CDR3 is TGTGCCAGCAGTGAAGGACAGGGCGCTGGAAACACCATATATTTT. Its protein is CASSEGQGAGNTIYF.

The genes are TRBV29-1 and TRBJ2-5, with a possible D match to TRBD2 (5 bases). V was shortened by 4 bases and J by 5 bases, with 11 bases between the two germline ends. Germline assignment: CDR1 SQVTM and CDR2 ANQGSEA. The CDR3 consists of 12 residues. CDR3 nucleotide sequence: TGCAGCGTTGCTTTGGGAGCGGAGACCCAGTACTTC. Its translation is CSVALGAETQYF.

Of note for this clone: At one boundary the junction diverges from the germline segment, which might be a read error. The chain couples TRBV7-7 to TRBJ2-5, with TRBD2 matching over 10 bases. CDR3 length: 15 residues. Germline V lookup: CDR1 SSHAT, CDR2 FNYEAQ (reference sequence). Written as DNA, the CDR3 is TGTGCTAGCAGCTTTAGAGCGGGGGGGCCGGGGACCCAGTACTTC. It yields the protein CASSFRAGGPGTQYF.

The chain joins TRBV10-3 to TRBJ1-1; D ambiguous. This CDR3 has 13 residues. The germline V and J ends were trimmed by 4 bases and 1 base, with 7 bases remaining between them. In germline, CDR1 is ENHRY, CDR2 SYGVKD. Written as DNA, the CDR3 is TGTGCCATCAGTGGGAGGAGGAACACTGAAGCTTTCTTT. Its protein is CAISGRRNTEAFF.

The chain is built from TRBV13 and TRBJ2-7; a possible D gene is TRBD2 (6 bases). This CDR3 region has 14 residues. CDR1 and CDR2 from the germline V gene are PRHDT and FYEKMQ (reference sequence). Trimming stripped 1 base from V and 4 bases from J, with 11 bases between. The CDR3 region is CASSLVRRGYEQYF. CDR3 DNA sequence: TGTGCCAGCAGCTTAGTTAGGAGGGGTTACGAGCAGTACTTC. Looking up the rest from reference TRBV13 and TRBJ2-7 gives the full variable domain: AAGVIQSPRHLIKEKRETATLKCYPIPRHDTVYWYQQGPGQDPQFLISFYEKMQSDKGSIPDRFSAQQFSDYHSELNMSSLELGDSALYFCASSLVRRGYEQYFGPGTRLTVT.

The chain combines TRBV25-1 with TRBJ1-2; TRBD1 matches 8 bases. From germline, CDR1 is MGHDK and CDR2 SYGVNS. The CDR3 loop spans 14 amino acids. V was pared by 5 bases and J by 4 bases, with 6 bases of the junction left unmatched. The CDR3 sequence: CASSSGQGLYGYTF. CDR3 in DNA: TGTGCCAGCAGTTCAGGACAGGGCCTCTATGGCTACACCTTC.

V and J are TRBV2 and TRBJ1-4, with 7 bases fitting TRBD1. The length of the CDR3 is 14 residues. V lost 7 bases, J lost 3 bases, and 5 bases stayed unmatched. Germline V gene data show CDR1 as SNHLY and CDR2 as FYNNEI. CDR3 nucleotide sequence: TGTGCCAGCAAAGGGGGCCGGTCTAATGAAAAACTGTTTTTT. Residues: CASKGGRSNEKLFF.

The chain recombines TRBV14 with TRBJ1-1, with 11 bases lining up with TRBD1. From germline, CDR1 is SGHDN and CDR2 FVKESK. The CDR3 has 16 amino acids. The J segment lost 6 bases and the V segment lost 2 bases, leaving 8 bases of the junction unmatched. In DNA, the CDR3 is TGTGCCAGCAGCCAATTCGGGGGGACAGGGGGTTCTGAAGCTTTCTTT. Translation gives CASSQFGGTGGSEAFF.

The gene calls are TRBV29-1 and TRBJ2-1; 10 bases are a match to TRBD2. This CDR3 region has 14 residues. Looked up from germline, CDR1 is SQVTM and CDR2 is ANQGSEA. J gave up 8 bases and V 7 bases, and 11 bases lay outside the gene matches. The CDR3 sequence is CSEEASGSFDEQFF. The CDR3 DNA sequence: TGCAGCGAGGAGGCTAGCGGGAGTTTTGATGAGCAGTTCTTC.

This clone was counted a few times. The chain recombines TRBV4-1 with TRBJ1-2, with TRBD1 identical over 8 bases. The CDR3 is 17 amino acids. The junction had 14 bases not matched to a gene; V was cut back by 4 bases and J by 4 bases. Germline V gene data show CDR1 as MGHRA and CDR2 as YSYEKL. The CDR3 DNA reads as TGCGCCAGCAGCCTCGACGAAGGGGCCAGGGGGCCCTATGGCTACACCTTC. It is translated as CASSLDEGARGPYGYTF.

This chain joins TRBV18 and TRBJ1-5; 9 bases line up with TRBD1. The J segment lost 3 bases and the V segment lost 6 bases, leaving 6 bases of the junction unmatched. CDR1 and CDR2 (germline): KGHSH, LQKENI. The CDR3 runs 15 residues. The CDR3 DNA follows: TGTGCCAGCTCGGCCGGGACAGGGTTCAATCAGCCCCAGCATTTT. Protein sequence: CASSAGTGFNQPQHF.

V usage is TRBV6-1 and J usage is TRBJ2-1; weak D call: TRBD1 (5 bases). CDR1 MNHNS and CDR2 SASEGT come from the germline V gene. The CDR3 length is 12 residues. V was clipped by 2 bases and J by 8 bases, with 7 bases between them. The CDR3 reads CASSEWGYEQFF. CDR3 sequence (DNA): TGTGCCAGCAGTGAATGGGGCTATGAGCAGTTCTTC.

The V and J genes are TRBV13 and TRBJ2-5, with D possibly being TRBD2 (6 bases). Trimming took off 5 bases at V and 5 bases at J, with 9 bases between the two ends. Germline V gene data show CDR1 as PRHDT and CDR2 as FYEKMQ (reference sequence). The CDR3 sequence is 12 residues long. In nucleotides, the CDR3 is TGTGCCAGCAGCCGGAGCGGGGAGACCCAGTACTTC. Its protein product is CASSRSGETQYF.

In the case of this clone: The same CDR3 arises from other DNA sequences in this sample as well. This rearrangement joins TRBV2 to TRBJ2-4; TRBD2 might be the D (6 bases). Germline CDR1 and CDR2: SNHLY and FYNNEI. V lost 3 bases and J lost 0, with 9 bases in between. CDR3 length: 15 residues. CDR3 residues: CASSEGRLAKNIQYF. The DNA for the CDR3 is TGTGCCAGCAGTGAGGGGAGGCTAGCCAAAAACATTCAGTACTTC.

This clone was counted only a few times. The chain combines TRBV30 with TRBJ2-7; 8 positions match TRBD1. V gave up 0 bases and J gave up 4 bases; unmatched junction bases: 8. The CDR3 has 15 residues. Per germline, CDR1 GTSNPN and CDR2 SVGIG (reference sequence). The CDR3 region has the DNA TGTGCCTGGAGTGTCTTATTCGGACAGGGTTACGAGCAGTACTTC. This codes for CAWSVLFGQGYEQYF.

J is TRBJ1-2 and V is TRBV29-1; D is possibly TRBD1 (5 bases). Trimming shortened V by 7 bases and J by 0 bases, and 9 bases separated the two germline ends. Germline assignment: CDR1 SQVTM and CDR2 ANQGSEA. CDR3 length equals 12 residues. CDR3 bases: TGCAGCGGACAGCTTCCTAACTATGGCTACACCTTC. Translated: CSGQLPNYGYTF.